The 21 T cell receptor beta chains below come from one sample, sequenced in a study of T cell repertoires in cytomegalovirus infection. One entry per CDR3 protein, called by TCRdb with MiXCR from the reads. Of roughly 150,000 distinct CDR3 sequences listed, around 22% are singletons. Source material: PBMCs. Receptors originate from a human donor in good health (CMV status not recorded). Some clones in this sample may be carry-over from other donors' samples.

This clonotype was found a few times. The rearrangement uses TRBV24-1 and TRBJ1-4, with D maybe TRBD1 (5 bases). CDR1 and CDR2 (germline): KGHDR, SFDVKD. This CDR3 comprises 15 residues. The V gene lost 2 bases and the J gene lost 6 bases, with 12 bases spanning the gap. The CDR3 protein is CATSDSRQPDEKLFF. The CDR3 nucleotides are TGTGCCACCAGTGATTCGAGACAGCCAGATGAAAAACTGTTTTTT.

This clonotype was counted a few times. V is TRBV15 and J is TRBJ1-5; no clear D gene. Germline V CDR1 and CDR2: LNHNV, YYDKDF (reference sequence). The CDR3 loop spans 15 amino acids. Trimming took 8 bases from V and 0 from J, leaving 14 bases between them. The chain's CDR3 is CATRPDGNSNQPQHF. CDR3 sequence (DNA): TGTGCCACCCGACCCGACGGTAATAGCAATCAGCCCCAGCATTTT. Complete variable domain (other parts from reference TRBV15 and TRBJ1-5): DAMVIQNPRYQVTQFGKPVTLSCSQTLNHNVMYWYQQKSSQAPKLLFHYYDKDFNNEADTPDNFQSRRPNTSFCFLDIRSPGLGDTAMYLCATRPDGNSNQPQHFGDGTRLSIL.

The V and J genes are TRBV24-1 and TRBJ2-2; 8 bases match TRBD1. With 5 bases clipped from V and 0 bases from J, the junction kept 7 bases outside the gene matches. From germline, CDR1 is KGHDR and CDR2 SFDVKD. This CDR3 has 17 residues. CDR3 region: CATSGRTGLPNTGELFF. The CDR3 region has the DNA TGTGCCACCAGTGGCCGGACAGGGCTCCCGAACACCGGGGAGCTGTTTTTT.

Only a few counts were recorded for this clonotype. The gene calls are TRBV20-1 and TRBJ1-1, with D unclear. Per the germline V gene, CDR1 is DFQATT and CDR2 is SNEGSKA (reference sequence). The germline V and J ends were trimmed by 6 bases and 5 bases, with 19 bases remaining between them. The CDR3 consists of 14 residues. This CDR3 is CSALHRTEKTEAFF. The CDR3 coding sequence is TGCAGTGCCCTACACCGAACCGAAAAAACTGAAGCTTTCTTT.

This chain joins TRBV9 and TRBJ1-2; D is uncertain. Germline V gene data show CDR1 as SGDLS and CDR2 as YYNGEE. The ends were cut back, 1 base at V and 8 bases at J, with 18 bases in the middle. The CDR3 runs 15 residues. CDR3 region: CASSVQADPGNGYTF. The DNA for the CDR3 is TGTGCCAGCAGCGTACAGGCGGACCCCGGGAACGGCTACACCTTC.

The chain combines TRBV5-1 with TRBJ2-5, with a tentative D call TRBD1 (5 bases). The V end was cut by 4 bases, the J end by 0 bases, with 10 bases between. CDR3 length: 14 residues. The germline V gene has CDR1 SGHRS and CDR2 YFSETQ. CDR3 protein: CASSVLRDQETQYF. DNA of the CDR3: TGCGCCAGCAGCGTCCTCAGGGACCAAGAGACCCAGTACTTC.

The chain combines TRBV6-2 or TRBV6-3 with TRBJ1-1; no definite D call. CDR3 length equals 13 residues. Trimming took off 6 bases at V and 4 bases at J, with 12 bases between the two ends. Germline CDR1 is MNHEY and CDR2 is SVGEGT. The CDR3 DNA reads TGTGCCAGCAGGTCGACCGGTACCACTGAAGCTTTCTTT. As protein: CASRSTGTTEAFF.

This clonotype was found many times. The V call is TRBV7-2, the J call TRBJ1-5; possibly TRBD1 for D (5 bases). V was clipped by 5 bases and J by 6 bases, with 11 bases between them. Germline CDR1 reads SGHTA; CDR2 reads FQGNSA. This CDR3 is built from 13 residues. As DNA, the CDR3 is TGTGCCAGCAGCATCGACAGAAGTCAGCCCCAGCATTTT. Translated: CASSIDRSQPQHF. Variable domain in full (rest from reference TRBV7-2 and TRBJ1-5): GAGVSQSPSNKVTEKGKDVELRCDPISGHTALYWYRQSLGQGLEFLIYFQGNSAPDKSGLPSDRFSAERTGGSVSTLTIQRTQQEDSAVYLCASSIDRSQPQHFGDGTRLSIL.

This clonotype has ten or more counts. This chain connects TRBV28 to TRBJ1-1, with D perhaps matching TRBD1 (5 bases). V was shortened by 5 bases and J by 5 bases, with 15 bases between the two germline ends. The germline V gene has CDR1 MDHEN and CDR2 SYDVKM. The CDR3 has 14 residues. The CDR3 protein is CASSPREPGTEAFF. CDR3 DNA sequence: TGTGCCAGCAGTCCCAGGGAACCCGGGACTGAAGCTTTCTTT.

This rearrangement joins TRBV10-3 to TRBJ1-1; no firm D call. Trimming removed 5 bases at V and 0 bases at J, with 13 bases between. CDR1 ENHRY and CDR2 SYGVKD come from the germline V gene. There are 15 residues in the CDR3. The CDR3 sequence: CAISSQAGLNTEAFF. The CDR3 DNA sequence: TGTGCCATCAGTTCTCAAGCTGGCTTGAACACTGAAGCTTTCTTT.

The chain has TRBV14 and TRBJ1-5; weak D call: TRBD1 (6 bases). The CDR3 contains 19 residues. The V and J ends lost 4 bases and 6 bases respectively, with 28 bases between them. Germline CDR1 and CDR2: SGHDN and FVKESK. CDR3 DNA sequence: TGTGCCAGCAGCCCCCATAAGGGGGGGGGCGCGAATTTCAGTCAGCCCCAGCATTTT. This encodes CASSPHKGGGANFSQPQHF.

The table lists this clonotype with a few counts. The chain couples TRBV28 to TRBJ2-6; D gene ambiguous. Trimming shortened V by 6 bases and J by 0 bases, and 6 bases separated the two germline ends. The CDR3 contains 14 residues. Germline V gene sequence: CDR1 MDHEN, CDR2 SYDVKM. The CDR3 sequence is CASRRPSGANVLTF. CDR3 nucleotides: TGTGCCAGCAGAAGGCCCTCTGGGGCCAACGTCCTGACTTTC. The full variable domain, completed using reference TRBV28 and TRBJ2-6, is DVKVTQSSRYLVKRTGEKVFLECVQDMDHENMFWYRQDPGLGLRLIYFSYDVKMKEKGDIPEGYSVSREKKERFSLILESASTNQTSMYLCASRRPSGANVLTFGAGSRLTVL.

This clonotype has more than one count but fewer than ten. J is TRBJ2-3 and V is TRBV2; 8 positions match TRBD2. Germline CDR1 SNHLY, CDR2 FYNNEI. With 2 bases clipped from V and 2 bases from J, the junction kept 3 bases outside the gene matches. The CDR3 has 15 amino acids. CDR3 in amino acids: CASSERRGVTDTQYF. CDR3 nucleotide sequence: TGTGCCAGCAGTGAACGGCGGGGGGTCACAGATACGCAGTATTTT. Supplemented by reference TRBV2 and TRBJ2-3, the full variable domain reads EPEVTQTPSHQVTQMGQEVILRCVPISNHLYFYWYRQILGQKVEFLVSFYNNEISEKSEIFDDQFSVERPDGSNFTLKIRSTKLEDSAMYFCASSERRGVTDTQYFGPGTRLTVL.

This clonotype was detected many times. This sequence joins TRBV7-9 and TRBJ2-1, with 8 bases lining up with TRBD1. CDR1 and CDR2 from the germline V gene are SEHNR and FQNEAQ (reference sequence). Trimming at V came to 3 bases and at J to 0 bases, leaving 1 base not matched to a gene. CDR3 length: 15 residues. The CDR3 region is CASSFTGGSYNEQFF. The DNA for the CDR3 is TGTGCCAGCAGCTTTACAGGGGGCTCCTACAATGAGCAGTTCTTC.

This clonotype was seen more than once but under ten times. The chain is built from TRBV3-1 and TRBJ1-1; D call uncertain. The CDR3 has 13 residues. Germline values: CDR1 LGHDT, CDR2 YNNKEL (reference sequence). The V end lost 4 bases, the J end lost 5 bases, and 11 bases lay between the germline ends. The CDR3 sequence: CASSRTPGTEAFF. The CDR3 DNA sequence: TGTGCCAGCAGCCGAACGCCGGGGACTGAAGCTTTCTTT.

This clonotype was picked up many times. The genes are TRBV6-2 or TRBV6-3 and TRBJ1-1, with D tentatively TRBD1 (5 bases). The ends were cut back, 7 bases at V and 1 base at J, with 16 bases in the middle. The length of the CDR3 is 15 residues. CDR1 and CDR2 from the germline V gene are MNHEY and SVGEGT. The CDR3 region has the DNA TGTGCCAGCAATTCGCTTGGGACGGGGAACACTGAAGCTTTCTTT. Encoded protein: CASNSLGTGNTEAFF.

The V and J genes are TRBV12-3 or TRBV12-4 and TRBJ1-2; D is uncertain. The germline V and J ends were trimmed by 4 bases and 12 bases, with 18 bases remaining between them. The CDR3 covers 13 residues. The CDR3 loop is CASSSGVPLQNTF. The CDR3 coding sequence is TGTGCCAGCAGTTCGGGCGTTCCCCTCCAAAACACCTTC.

This sequence joins TRBV12-3 or TRBV12-4 and TRBJ1-4; TRBD1 matches 8 bases. Unmatched junction bases numbered 8, after V lost 5 bases and J lost 6 bases. CDR3 length equals 15 residues. The CDR3 nucleotides read TGTGCCAGCAGTGACGACAGGGGCTCGGATGAAAAACTGTTTTTT. Residues: CASSDDRGSDEKLFF.

The chain recombines TRBV5-6 with TRBJ2-5, with 7 bases lining up with TRBD1. This CDR3 has 16 amino acids. Germline V CDR1 and CDR2: SGHDT, YYEEEE. Trimming removed 4 bases from V and 4 bases from J; junction bases left unmatched: 13. This CDR3 reads CASSQRNRGFGETQYF. As DNA, the CDR3 is TGTGCCAGCAGCCAACGCAACAGGGGTTTCGGAGAGACCCAGTACTTC.

This clonotype was recorded at least ten times. This chain connects TRBV7-6 to TRBJ2-6, with 9 bases that match TRBD1. The trim removed 0 bases at V and 0 bases at J, leaving 12 bases unmatched. Germline loops: CDR1 SGHVS, CDR2 FNYEAQ. This CDR3 is built from 21 residues. In DNA form, the CDR3 reads TGTGCCAGCAGCTTAGCAAATGTACCGGGACAGGGAAGCTCTGGGGCCAACGTCCTGACTTTC. It specifies CASSLANVPGQGSSGANVLTF. Full variable domain (rest looked up from reference TRBV7-6 and TRBJ2-6): GAGVSQSPRYKVTKRGQDVALRCDPISGHVSLYWYRQALGQGPEFLTYFNYEAQQDKSGLPNDRFSAERPEGSISTLTIQRTEQRDSAMYRCASSLANVPGQGSSGANVLTFGAGSRLTVL.

There are a few counts of this clonotype. The CDR3 is CASSASMGNIQYF. Here the CDR3 DNA reads TGTGCCAGCAGTGCTTCTATGGGAAACATTCAGTACTTC. The chain carries TRBV27 and TRBJ2-4; no reliable D call. The CDR3 totals 13 residues. The ends were cut back, 5 bases at V and 6 bases at J, with 11 bases in the middle. Germline loops: CDR1 MNHEY, CDR2 SMNVEV (reference sequence).